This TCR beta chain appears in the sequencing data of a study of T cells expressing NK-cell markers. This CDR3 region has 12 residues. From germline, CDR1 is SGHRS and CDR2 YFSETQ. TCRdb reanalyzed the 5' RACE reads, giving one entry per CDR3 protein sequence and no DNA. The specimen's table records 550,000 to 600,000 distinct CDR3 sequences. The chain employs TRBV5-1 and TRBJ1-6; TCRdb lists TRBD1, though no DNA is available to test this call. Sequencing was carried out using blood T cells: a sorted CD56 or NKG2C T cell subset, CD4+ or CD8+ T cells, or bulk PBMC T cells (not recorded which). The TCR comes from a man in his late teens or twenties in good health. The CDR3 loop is CASKGSNSPLHF.